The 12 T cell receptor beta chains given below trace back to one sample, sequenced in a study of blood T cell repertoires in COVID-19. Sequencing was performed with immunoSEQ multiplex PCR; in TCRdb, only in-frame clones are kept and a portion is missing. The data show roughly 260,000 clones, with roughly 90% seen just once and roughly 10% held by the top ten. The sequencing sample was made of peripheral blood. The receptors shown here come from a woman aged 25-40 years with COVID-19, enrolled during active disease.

The CDR3 spells CASSLFQGSNQPQHF. Written as DNA, the CDR3 is TGTGCCAGCAGTTTATTCCAGGGCAGCAATCAGCCCCAGCATTTT. The chain recombines TRBV27 with TRBJ1-5; possible D gene TRBD1, 5 bases. The V end was cut by 1 base, the J end by 1 base, with 8 bases between. The CDR3 consists of 15 residues. Germline values: CDR1 MNHEY, CDR2 SMNVEV (reference sequence).

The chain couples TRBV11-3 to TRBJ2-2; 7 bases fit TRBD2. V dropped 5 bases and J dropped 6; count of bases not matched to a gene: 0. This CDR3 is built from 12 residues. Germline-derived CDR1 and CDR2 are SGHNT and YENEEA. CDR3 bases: TGTGCCAGCAGCCGGGAGGCCGGGGAGCTGTTTTTT. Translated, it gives CASSREAGELFF. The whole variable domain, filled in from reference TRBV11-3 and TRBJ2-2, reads EAGVVQSPRYKIIEKKQPVAFWCNPISGHNTLYWYLQNLGQGPELLIRYENEEAVDDSQLPKDRFSAERLKGVDSTLKIQPAELGDSAVYLCASSREAGELFFGEGSRLTVL.

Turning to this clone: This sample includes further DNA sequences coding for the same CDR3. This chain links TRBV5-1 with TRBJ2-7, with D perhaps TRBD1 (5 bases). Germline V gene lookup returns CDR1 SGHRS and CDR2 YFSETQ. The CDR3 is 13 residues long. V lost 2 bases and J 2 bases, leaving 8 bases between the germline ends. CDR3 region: CASSFDSPYEQYF. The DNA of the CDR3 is TGCGCCAGCAGCTTCGACAGCCCCTACGAGCAGTACTTC. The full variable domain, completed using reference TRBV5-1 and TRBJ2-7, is KAGVTQTPRYLIKTRGQQVTLSCSPISGHRSVSWYQQTPGQGLQFLFEYFSETQRNKGNFPGRFSGRQFSNSRSEMNVSTLELGDSALYLCASSFDSPYEQYFGPGTRLTVT.

The CDR3 nucleotides read TGTGCCAGCAGCCTGACTAGCGGGAGTTACACCGGGGAGCTGTTTTTT. Translating gives CASSLTSGSYTGELFF. The rearrangement links TRBV28 to TRBJ2-2, with 12 positions matching TRBD2. This CDR3 is 16 amino acids long. J gave up 3 bases and V 6 bases, and 5 bases lay outside the gene matches. Germline CDR1 MDHEN, CDR2 SYDVKM.

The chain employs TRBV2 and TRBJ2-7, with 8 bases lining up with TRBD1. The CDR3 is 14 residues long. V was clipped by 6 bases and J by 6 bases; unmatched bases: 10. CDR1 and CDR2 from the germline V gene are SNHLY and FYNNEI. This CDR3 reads CASSLDRGTPEQYF. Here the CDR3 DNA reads TGTGCCAGCAGCTTAGACAGGGGAACGCCCGAGCAGTACTTC.

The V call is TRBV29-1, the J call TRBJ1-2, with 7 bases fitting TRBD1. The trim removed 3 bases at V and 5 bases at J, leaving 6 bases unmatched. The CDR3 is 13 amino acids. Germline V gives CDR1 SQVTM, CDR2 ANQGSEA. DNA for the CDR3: TGCAGCGTTGATGAGGACAGGCTTTATGGCTACACCTTC. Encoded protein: CSVDEDRLYGYTF.

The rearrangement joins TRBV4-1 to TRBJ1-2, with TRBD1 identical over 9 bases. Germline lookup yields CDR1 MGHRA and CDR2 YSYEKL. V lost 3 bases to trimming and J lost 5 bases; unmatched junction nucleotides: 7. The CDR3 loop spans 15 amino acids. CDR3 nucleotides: TGCGCCAGCAGCCACCGGACAGGGGCCGGATATGGCTACACCTTC. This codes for CASSHRTGAGYGYTF.

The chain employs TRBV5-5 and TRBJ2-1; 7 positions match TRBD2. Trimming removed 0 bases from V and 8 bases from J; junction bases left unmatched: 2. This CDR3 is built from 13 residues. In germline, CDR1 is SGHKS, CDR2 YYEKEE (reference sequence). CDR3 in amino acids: CASSLGRGDEQFF. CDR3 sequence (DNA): TGTGCCAGCAGCTTGGGCCGGGGGGATGAGCAGTTCTTC. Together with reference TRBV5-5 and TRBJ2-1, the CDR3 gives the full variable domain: DAGVTQSPTHLIKTRGQQVTLRCSPISGHKSVSWYQQVLGQGPQFIFQYYEKEERGRGNFPDRFSARQFPNYSSELNVNALLLGDSALYLCASSLGRGDEQFFGPGTRLTVL.

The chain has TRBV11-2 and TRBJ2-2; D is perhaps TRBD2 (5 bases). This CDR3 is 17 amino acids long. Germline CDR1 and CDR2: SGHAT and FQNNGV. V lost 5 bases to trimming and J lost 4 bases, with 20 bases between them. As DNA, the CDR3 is TGTGCCAGCAGCGCCAACTGGGCGGATCGGGGCACCGGGGAGCTGTTTTTT. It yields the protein CASSANWADRGTGELFF. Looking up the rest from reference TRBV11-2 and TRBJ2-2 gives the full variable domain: EAGVAQSPRYKIIEKRQSVAFWCNPISGHATLYWYQQILGQGPKLLIQFQNNGVVDDSQLPKDRFSAERLKGVDSTLKIQPAKLEDSAVYLCASSANWADRGTGELFFGEGSRLTVL.

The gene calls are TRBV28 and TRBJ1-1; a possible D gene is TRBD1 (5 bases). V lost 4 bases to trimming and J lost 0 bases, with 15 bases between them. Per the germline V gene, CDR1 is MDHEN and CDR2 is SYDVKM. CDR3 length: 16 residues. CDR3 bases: TGTGCCAGCAGTTCTAAACGGAGGGACCTGAACACTGAAGCTTTCTTT. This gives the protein CASSSKRRDLNTEAFF. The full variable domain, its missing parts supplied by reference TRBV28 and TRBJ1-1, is DVKVTQSSRYLVKRTGEKVFLECVQDMDHENMFWYRQDPGLGLRLIYFSYDVKMKEKGDIPEGYSVSREKKERFSLILESASTNQTSMYLCASSSKRRDLNTEAFFGQGTRLTVV.

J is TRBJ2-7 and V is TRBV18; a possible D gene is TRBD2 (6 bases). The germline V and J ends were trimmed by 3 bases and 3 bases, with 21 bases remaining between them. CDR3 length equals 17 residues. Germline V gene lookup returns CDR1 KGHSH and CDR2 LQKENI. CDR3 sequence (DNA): TGTGCCAGCTCACCCCAGTGGGGGACTGCCTCCATCTACGAGCAGTACTTC. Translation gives CASSPQWGTASIYEQYF.

CDR3 protein: CASSGGQGLGETQYF. The DNA of the CDR3 is TGTGCCAGCAGCGGTGGACAGGGCTTGGGAGAGACCCAGTACTTC. The chain has TRBV5-4 and TRBJ2-5; 8 bases are a match to TRBD1. Trimming took 4 bases from V and 4 from J; bases not matched to a gene: 9. CDR1 SGHNT and CDR2 YYREEE come from the germline V gene (reference sequence). This CDR3 has 15 residues.